The 20 T cell receptor beta chains reported below all come from one sample, sequenced in a study of T cell responses to AZD1222 COVID-19 vaccine. The method was immunoSEQ multiplex PCR; TCRdb's version includes in-frame clones alone and lacks a portion of them. The data contain under 95,000 clones, 90% of them singletons. This specimen consisted of peripheral blood, obtained on day 0 of AZD1222 vaccination. The receptors here all came from an adult in good health.

The chain recombines TRBV6-4 with TRBJ2-2, with D unclear. CDR1 and CDR2 (germline): MRHNA, SNTAGT. The V gene lost 3 bases and the J gene lost 1 base, with 6 bases spanning the gap. The CDR3 totals 14 residues. In DNA, the CDR3 is TGTGCCAGCAGTGAAGGCAGGAACACCGGGGAGCTGTTTTTT. It encodes CASSEGRNTGELFF.

The chain links TRBV7-2 to TRBJ1-2, with a tentative D call TRBD1 (6 bases). The CDR3 runs to 15 residues. The germline V and J ends were trimmed by 5 bases and 3 bases, with 16 bases remaining between them. The germline V gene has CDR1 SGHTA and CDR2 FQGNSA. This chain's CDR3 is CASSPASGADYGYTF. In DNA, the CDR3 is TGTGCCAGCAGCCCCGCGTCGGGGGCCGACTATGGCTACACCTTC.

This sequence joins TRBV2 and TRBJ2-7; D is ambiguous. CDR1 SNHLY and CDR2 FYNNEI come from the germline V gene. The CDR3 has 14 amino acids. With 5 bases removed from V and 2 bases from J, the gap between germline ends came to 13 bases. Here the CDR3 DNA reads TGTGCCAGCAGTCCTCAAGCCGTTCCCTACGAGCAGTACTTC. It encodes CASSPQAVPYEQYF.

The chain couples TRBV25-1 to TRBJ1-2, with TRBD1 matching over 9 bases. Germline V CDR1 and CDR2: MGHDK, SYGVNS. With V trimmed by 0 bases and J by 7 bases, 12 bases remained unmatched. CDR3 length: 17 residues. CDR3 DNA sequence: TGTGCCAGCAGTGAATATACGGGGACCGGGACAGGGCGTGGCTACACCTTC. Translation: CASSEYTGTGTGRGYTF.

The rearrangement links TRBV30 to TRBJ1-3; maybe TRBD1 (5 bases). This CDR3 has 15 residues. Trimming removed 1 base from V and 4 bases from J, with 14 bases in between. CDR1 and CDR2 (germline): GTSNPN, SVGIG (reference sequence). The CDR3 region has the DNA TGTGCCTGGAGTGGCCCCTTCCGGGGGGGAAACACCATATATTTT. This sequence encodes CAWSGPFRGGNTIYF.

The CDR3 sequence: CASKGGSGAYTGELFF. The CDR3 region has the DNA TGTGCCAGTAAAGGGGGGAGTGGAGCTTACACCGGGGAGCTGTTTTTT. V usage is TRBV19 and J usage is TRBJ2-2; perhaps D is TRBD1 or TRBD2 (6 bases each). The CDR3 length is 16 residues. The germline V gene has CDR1 LNHDA and CDR2 SQIVND (reference sequence). Trimming took off 7 bases at V and 3 bases at J, with 18 bases between the two ends.

The chain joins TRBV5-6 to TRBJ2-7, with 7 bases that match TRBD1. The CDR3 sequence is 15 residues long. Germline V gene lookup returns CDR1 SGHDT and CDR2 YYEEEE. V dropped 4 bases and J dropped 5; count of bases not matched to a gene: 12. For the CDR3, the DNA is TGTGCCAGCAGCAGATTAGACAGGGCCGTCAACGAGCAGTACTTC. It yields the protein CASSRLDRAVNEQYF. The complete variable domain, with remaining parts taken from reference TRBV5-6 and TRBJ2-7, reads DAGVTQSPTHLIKTRGQQVTLRCSPKSGHDTVSWYQQALGQGPQFIFQYYEEEERQRGNFPDRFSGHQFPNYSSELNVNALLLGDSALYLCASSRLDRAVNEQYFGPGTRLTVT.

This clone was seen a single time. The rearrangement joins TRBV6-5 to TRBJ1-1; no definite D call. This CDR3 has 14 amino acids. V lost 1 base to trimming and J lost 1 base, with 7 bases between them. CDR1 MNHEY and CDR2 SVGAGI come from the germline V gene. The CDR3 DNA sequence: TGTGCCAGCAGTTACTACGACACGAACACTGAAGCTTTCTTT. Residues: CASSYYDTNTEAFF.

The V call is TRBV10-3, the J call TRBJ2-7; 8 bases are a match to TRBD2. This CDR3 spans 17 amino acids. Germline CDR1 ENHRY, CDR2 SYGVKD. V gave up 2 bases and J gave up 5 bases; unmatched junction bases: 14. The CDR3: CAISEGTSGLSGNEQYF. The CDR3 DNA sequence: TGTGCCATCAGTGAGGGAACTAGCGGACTCTCGGGGAACGAGCAGTACTTC.

This clone was seen a handful of times. The V and J genes are TRBV24-1 and TRBJ2-2, with unresolved D. The germline V gene encodes CDR1 KGHDR and CDR2 SFDVKD. Trimming pared 3 bases from V and 4 bases from J, leaving 5 bases between. The CDR3 runs 13 residues. The chain's CDR3 is CATSDDVTGELFF. Written as DNA, the CDR3 is TGTGCCACCAGTGATGACGTCACCGGGGAGCTGTTTTTT.

J is TRBJ1-6 and V is TRBV28; TRBD1 matches 7 bases. Unmatched junction bases numbered 8, after V lost 6 bases and J lost 6 bases. This CDR3 contains 15 residues. Germline V gene data show CDR1 as MDHEN and CDR2 as SYDVKM. The CDR3 reads CASSPAGQSNSPLHF. DNA of the CDR3: TGTGCCAGCAGCCCGGCGGGACAGTCTAATTCACCCCTCCACTTT.

V and J are TRBV29-1 and TRBJ1-2; 12 nucleotides line up with TRBD1. The CDR3 has 14 amino acids. Germline-derived CDR1 and CDR2 are SQVTM and ANQGSEA. Trimming took 1 base from V and 8 from J; bases not matched to a gene: 5. The CDR3 sequence is CSVEAGQGARGYTF. The CDR3 nucleotides are TGCAGCGTTGAAGCGGGACAGGGGGCTCGAGGCTACACCTTC.

This chain links TRBV30 with TRBJ2-1; D remains unclear. Per germline, CDR1 GTSNPN and CDR2 SVGIG (reference sequence). CDR3 length: 16 residues. V lost 3 bases and J 0 bases, leaving 15 bases between the germline ends. The CDR3 sequence is CAWRKAATSSYNEQFF. CDR3 nucleotides: TGTGCCTGGAGAAAGGCCGCCACCAGCTCCTACAATGAGCAGTTCTTC.

The V call is TRBV7-9, the J call TRBJ2-3; the match to TRBD2 covers 9 bases. V lost 6 bases and J lost 3; bases outside the gene matches: 1. Germline V gene lookup returns CDR1 SEHNR and CDR2 FQNEAQ (reference sequence). The CDR3 extends over 13 amino acids. The CDR3 reads CASRREGTDTQYF. The CDR3 DNA follows: TGTGCCAGCAGGCGGGAGGGAACAGATACGCAGTATTTT.

The chain combines TRBV28 with TRBJ1-3; TRBD1 might be the D (5 bases). V lost 3 bases to trimming and J lost 5 bases, with 8 bases between them. Germline assignment: CDR1 MDHEN and CDR2 SYDVKM. The CDR3 consists of 13 residues. CDR3 amino acids: CASSLGVRNTIYF. The CDR3, as DNA: TGTGCCAGCAGTTTGGGGGTCCGAAACACCATATATTTT.

The J gene is TRBJ1-1, the V gene TRBV5-6; D possibly corresponds to TRBD1 (5 bases). CDR1 and CDR2 from the germline V gene are SGHDT and YYEEEE. Trimming removed 4 bases at V and 2 bases at J, with 15 bases between. The CDR3 is made up of 15 amino acids. The CDR3 DNA reads as TGTGCCAGCAGCCCGGACATTGACTTCAACACTGAAGCTTTCTTT. Its translation is CASSPDIDFNTEAFF.

The chain carries TRBV7-9 and TRBJ2-7, with 14 bases identical to TRBD2. V lost 5 bases to trimming and J lost 7 bases; unmatched junction nucleotides: 10. CDR3 size: 16 residues. Germline CDR1 and CDR2: SEHNR and FQNEAQ (reference sequence). As DNA, the CDR3 is TGTGCCAGCAGCCCTAGGGGACTAGCGGGAGTGGAAGAGCAGTACTTC. Its protein product is CASSPRGLAGVEEQYF.

This chain connects TRBV18 to TRBJ2-7; 7 bases are a match to TRBD1. The V and J ends lost 3 bases and 1 base, in that order; junction bases with no gene match: 6. The CDR3 spans 15 residues. Germline V lookup: CDR1 KGHSH, CDR2 LQKENI. The DNA of the CDR3 is TGTGCCAGCTCACCGGGGGACAGCTTGTCCTACGAGCAGTACTTC. Its translation: CASSPGDSLSYEQYF.

The chain combines TRBV15 with TRBJ1-4; D ambiguous. Deletions cut 2 bases from V and 5 bases from J, with 12 bases between. CDR3 size: 15 residues. Per the germline V gene, CDR1 is LNHNV and CDR2 is YYDKDF (reference sequence). CDR3 DNA sequence: TGTGCCACCAGCAGAACTGGGAGTACCAATGAAAAACTGTTTTTT. Protein product: CATSRTGSTNEKLFF.

The V call is TRBV7-2, the J call TRBJ1-2; the match to TRBD1 covers 8 bases. The CDR3 is made up of 13 amino acids. Germline CDR1 SGHTA, CDR2 FQGNSA. V lost 2 bases and J lost 8; bases outside the gene matches: 4. In nucleotides, the CDR3 is TGTGCCAGCAGCTTACAGGGGGCGTTCGGCTACACCTTC. Protein sequence: CASSLQGAFGYTF. The entire variable domain, with the rest obtained from reference TRBV7-2 and TRBJ1-2, is as follows: GAGVSQSPSNKVTEKGKDVELRCDPISGHTALYWYRQSLGQGLEFLIYFQGNSAPDKSGLPSDRFSAERTGGSVSTLTIQRTQQEDSAVYLCASSLQGAFGYTFGSGTRLTVV.